This T cell receptor beta chain was sequenced in a study of cytomegalovirus exposure and HLA in healthy donors. Remarks on this clone: Its target is not known.

The CDR3 has 16 amino acids. Trimming at V came to 0 bases and at J to 1 base, leaving 5 bases not matched to a gene. Germline V gene sequence: CDR1 LGHNA, CDR2 YNFKEQ. Use of 60 Vbeta and 13 Jbeta primers characterized the PCR. Profiled with immunoSEQ multiplex PCR; TCRdb holds only in-frame clones, not every one. The sample includes approximately 75,000 clones, roughly 84% of them seen just once. Study results and limitations: Later on, an analysis tied 18,000 or so TCR beta sequences to HLA alleles at 0.05 false discovery rate. Among immune exposure information, only CMV serostatus was available.

Specimen: PBMCs. The receptor was isolated from a man aged 65 to 79 in good health and CMV-seropositive. This rearrangement joins TRBV4-2 to TRBJ2-5; 7 nucleotides align to TRBD2. This CDR3 is CASSQDRTRGQETQYF. The CDR3 coding sequence is TGTGCCAGCAGCCAAGATCGGACTAGGGGCCAAGAGACCCAGTACTTC.